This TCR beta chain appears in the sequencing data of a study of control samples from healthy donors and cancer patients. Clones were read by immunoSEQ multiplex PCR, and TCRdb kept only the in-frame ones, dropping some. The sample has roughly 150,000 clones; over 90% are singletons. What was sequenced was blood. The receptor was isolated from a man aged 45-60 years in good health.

The CDR3 region has the DNA TGTGCCAGCTCACCAGTGTTGGACGTATACGAGCAGTACTTC. It specifies CASSPVLDVYEQYF. This rearrangement joins TRBV18 to TRBJ2-7; the D is unclear. CDR3 size: 14 residues. From germline, CDR1 is KGHSH and CDR2 LQKENI. V gave up 2 bases and J gave up 4 bases, with 12 bases separating them. The entire variable domain, with the rest obtained from reference TRBV18 and TRBJ2-7, is as follows: NAGVMQNPRHLVRRRGQEARLRCSPMKGHSHVYWYRQLPEEGLKFMVYLQKENIIDESGMPKERFSAEFPKEGPSILRIQQVVRGDSAAYFCASSPVLDVYEQYFGPGTRLTVT.